Reported below is one T cell receptor beta chain. V lost 4 bases to trimming and J lost 1 base, with 11 bases between them. Germline V lookup: CDR1 MNHEY, CDR2 SMNVEV (reference sequence). The CDR3 loop spans 15 amino acids. Profiling relied on immunoSEQ multiplex PCR, and the TCRdb table lists in-frame clones only, not all of them. The table lists more than 95,000 clones, 65% to 90% of them singletons. The data are from a study of blood T cell repertoires in COVID-19. In the study overall: Acute and convalescent COVID-19 specimens originated in the United States, Italy and Spain.

Sequencing was performed on peripheral blood. The V gene is TRBV27, the J gene TRBJ1-3, with D perhaps matching TRBD1 (6 bases). This receptor was identified in a man aged 50 to 59 with acute or convalescent COVID-19. CDR3 amino acids: CASSSTGYSGNTIYF. The CDR3 DNA is TGTGCCAGCAGTTCAACAGGGTATTCTGGAAACACCATATATTTT.